This T cell receptor (beta chain) came from a study of PD-1 blockade in classical Hodgkin lymphoma. Profiling relied on immunoSEQ multiplex PCR, and the TCRdb table lists in-frame clones only, not all of them. Among some 18,000 clones, around 89% were seen once, and the ten largest hold about 5%. Germline V gene lookup returns CDR1 SGHNT and CDR2 YYREEE (reference sequence). With 2 bases removed from V and 4 bases from J, the gap between germline ends came to 15 bases. This CDR3 contains 15 residues. Time point specified: cycle 4 day 1 (C4D1), after more than 5 weeks of nivolumab. Every single patient, without exception, relapsed after autologous stem cell transplantation, and brentuximab vedotin exposure varied. After PBMCs were thawed, their CD8+ T cells were isolated by magnetic negative selection. This clone was detected a few times.

The chain is built from TRBV5-4 and TRBJ1-1; D ambiguous. Here the sequenced sample was CD8+ T cells from blood, taken before the fourth cycle of nivolumab. This TCR was sampled from a human donor with classical Hodgkin lymphoma. In DNA form, the CDR3 reads TGTGCCAGCAGCTTAAGTCGACGGAGTCCCACTGAAGCTTTCTTT. It encodes CASSLSRRSPTEAFF.